These T cell receptor beta chains were read from a single sample in a study of T cell repertoires in cytomegalovirus infection. Using its own MiXCR run on the reads, TCRdb lists one record per CDR3 protein. Here the sample spans some 77,000 distinct CDR3 sequences, roughly 3.6% being singletons. Input material: PBMCs. The receptors stem from a human donor in good health (CMV status not recorded). Some clones in this sample may be carry-over from other donors' samples. Each CDR3 is given with its conserved first and last residue. A D gene is named only where the DNA matches it firmly. A clone size is listed for some rows: how often the clone was seen (once, few, many), or a class if it is expanded.

d_call j_call v_call clone_size cdr3_aa cdr3_nt
- TRBJ1-2 TRBV29-1 many CSVSTAYGYTF TGCAGCGTTTCTACAGCTTATGGCTACACCTTC
- TRBJ1-4 TRBV9 many CASSVASATNEKLFF TGTGCCAGCAGCGTAGCGAGTGCAACTAATGAAAAACTGTTTTTT
- TRBJ1-5 TRBV7-8 many CASSFGRDNQPQHF TGTGCCAGCAGCTTCGGCAGGGACAATCAGCCCCAGCATTTT
TRBD1 TRBJ2-7 TRBV15 many CATSRTGQSYEQYF TGTGCCACCAGCAGGACAGGGCAATCCTACGAGCAGTACTTC
TRBD2 TRBJ2-5 TRBV6-6 many CASRKPSGTETQYF TGTGCCAGCAGAAAACCTAGCGGAACAGAGACCCAGTACTTC
TRBD1 TRBJ2-3 TRBV24-1 many CATRDGQGARTDTQYF TGTGCCACCAGGGACGGACAGGGGGCGAGAACAGATACGCAGTATTTT
- TRBJ1-1 TRBV12-3/TRBV12-4 many CASSFREGTEAFF TGTGCCAGCAGTTTCCGGGAGGGGACTGAAGCTTTCTTT
- TRBJ1-1 TRBV20-1 many CSAPNRQVPTEAFF TGCAGTGCTCCAAACCGACAGGTGCCCACTGAAGCTTTCTTT
- TRBJ2-7 TRBV20-1 many CSARSENPYEQYF TGCAGTGCTAGGTCGGAAAACCCCTACGAGCAGTACTTC
- TRBJ2-5 TRBV7-8 many CASSLDRRSGETQYF TGTGCCAGCAGCTTAGACAGAAGGAGCGGAGAGACCCAGTACTTC
TRBD2 TRBJ2-1 TRBV7-9 many CASSPDLWRGGRDEQFF TGTGCCAGCAGCCCGGACCTATGGCGGGGGGGCCGCGATGAGCAGTTCTTC
- TRBJ1-6 TRBV15 many CATSRDQRAVNSPLHF TGTGCCACCAGCAGAGACCAAAGGGCAGTGAATTCACCCCTCCACTTT
TRBD2 TRBJ2-1 TRBV7-3 many CASSLYGTINEQFF TGTGCCAGCAGCTTATACGGGACTATCAATGAGCAGTTCTTC
- TRBJ1-5 TRBV7-2 many CASSLRPDRGIGNQPQHF TGTGCCAGCAGCTTACGCCCGGATCGGGGTATTGGCAATCAGCCCCAGCATTTT
- TRBJ2-2 TRBV5-6 many CASSPYYSNTGELFF TGTGCCAGCAGCCCGTATTATTCGAACACCGGGGAGCTGTTTTTT
TRBD2 TRBJ2-1 TRBV7-2 many CASSLGLAGNHEQFF TGTGCCAGCAGCTTGGGACTAGCTGGCAATCATGAGCAGTTCTTC
- TRBJ2-1 TRBV7-2 many CASGDVEQFF TGTGCCAGCGGCGACGTAGAGCAGTTCTTC
TRBD2 TRBJ2-1 TRBV28 many CASGLAANNEQFF TGTGCCAGCGGACTAGCGGCGAACAATGAGCAGTTCTTC
- TRBJ2-2 TRBV12-5 many CASGLNTGELFF TGTGCTAGTGGTTTGAACACCGGGGAGCTGTTTTTT
TRBD2 TRBJ2-4 TRBV7-3 - CASSLNRGDIQYF TGTGCCAGCAGCTTAAATCGGGGGGACATTCAGTACTTC
- TRBJ1-3 TRBV6-2/TRBV6-3 many CASSFPTTAPGNTIYF TGTGCCAGCAGTTTCCCCACGACGGCCCCTGGAAACACCATATATTTT
- TRBJ1-5 TRBV28 many CATSPGGTDQPQHF TGTGCCACCTCCCCAGGTGGGACGGATCAGCCCCAGCATTTT
- TRBJ1-5 TRBV7-2 medium-sized CASSLVYGNQPQHF TGTGCCAGCAGCTTAGTTTACGGGAATCAGCCCCAGCATTTT
TRBD2 TRBJ2-6 TRBV15 many CATSNPGGGSGANVLTF TGTGCCACCAGCAATCCGGGAGGGGGATCTGGGGCCAACGTCCTGACTTTC
- TRBJ1-1 TRBV6-2/TRBV6-3 many CASSYSPFLDTNTEAFF TGTGCCAGCAGTTACTCGCCTTTTTTGGATACGAACACTGAAGCTTTCTTT
- TRBJ2-1 TRBV4-3 many CASSQDGGQGGPNEQFF TGCGCCAGCAGCCAAGATGGCGGGCAGGGGGGACCCAATGAGCAGTTCTTC
- TRBJ1-5 TRBV6-6 many CASRLGNSNQPQHF TGTGCCAGCAGGTTGGGGAACAGCAATCAGCCCCAGCATTTT
- TRBJ2-1 TRBV7-3 many CASSLGVGQFF TGTGCCAGCAGCTTAGGGGTGGGGCAGTTCTTC
TRBD1 TRBJ2-7 TRBV5-4 many CASSLGSGQGTSEQYF TGTGCCAGCAGCTTGGGATCGGGACAGGGGACGTCCGAGCAGTACTTC
- TRBJ2-1 TRBV6-1 many CASSESRGHYNEQFF TGTGCCAGCAGTGAGTCAAGGGGACACTACAATGAGCAGTTCTTC
- TRBJ2-2 TRBV28 many CASSSVRHTGELFF TGTGCCAGCAGCTCGGTCCGGCACACCGGGGAGCTGTTTTTT
- TRBJ1-2 TRBV7-2 many CASSAGKNYGYTF TGTGCCAGCAGCGCCGGGAAAAACTATGGCTACACCTTC
- TRBJ1-1 TRBV28 many CASRERTAFF TGTGCCAGCAGGGAACGGACAGCGTTCTTT
- TRBJ1-1 TRBV10-3 many CAISGEPPNTEAFF TGTGCCATCAGTGGCGAACCGCCGAACACTGAAGCTTTCTTT
- TRBJ2-1 TRBV7-4 - CASSSGGGRVGAYNEQFF TGTGCCAGCAGTTCCGGAGGAGGGAGGGTGGGGGCGTACAATGAGCAGTTCTTC
- TRBJ2-7 TRBV7-8 many CASSLPGEQYF TGTGCCAGCAGCTTGCCCGGCGAGCAGTACTTC
- TRBJ1-6 TRBV3-1 many CASSPTGILSPLHF TGTGCCAGCAGCCCTACAGGGATCCTTTCACCCCTCCACTTT
- TRBJ1-5 TRBV14 many CASSQAGPNQPQHF TGTGCCAGCAGCCAAGCGGGGCCTAATCAGCCCCAGCATTTT
TRBD2 TRBJ2-2 TRBV28 many CASSGLAGTGELFF TGTGCCAGCAGCGGACTAGCGGGGACCGGGGAGCTGTTTTTT
- TRBJ2-7 TRBV2 - CASSLRGVSYEQYF TGTGCCAGCAGCCTGAGGGGAGTTTCCTACGAGCAGTACTTC
- TRBJ2-7 TRBV7-2 few CASSPRGPEQYF TGTGCCAGCAGCCCAAGGGGTCCCGAGCAGTACTTC
- TRBJ1-5 TRBV7-2 many CASSLTNSNQPQHF TGTGCCAGCAGCCTTACCAACAGCAATCAGCCCCAGCATTTT
TRBD1 TRBJ2-1 TRBV7-8 many CASSLFPGQTTGNEQFF TGTGCCAGCAGCTTATTTCCGGGACAGACCACAGGGAATGAGCAGTTCTTC
- TRBJ2-7 TRBV7-6 many CASSLARGEQYF TGTGCCAGCAGCTTAGCCAGGGGCGAGCAGTACTTC
TRBD1 TRBJ2-5 TRBV28 many CAIRDRRQETQYF TGTGCCATCCGGGACAGACGTCAAGAGACCCAGTACTTC
TRBD2 TRBJ2-3 TRBV20-1 many CSAVAAGANTDTQYF TGCAGTGCCGTAGCAGCGGGGGCTAACACAGATACGCAGTATTTT
- TRBJ2-7 TRBV6-1 many CASSEGGADGYEQYF TGTGCCAGCAGTGAAGGGGGCGCAGACGGCTACGAGCAGTACTTC
- TRBJ1-5 TRBV28 many CASSLTAIQHF TGTGCCAGCAGTCTCACAGCAATCCAGCATTTT
TRBD1 TRBJ1-4 TRBV30 many CAWSDGQATNEKLFF TGTGCCTGGAGTGACGGACAGGCAACTAATGAAAAACTGTTTTTT
TRBD1 TRBJ1-2 TRBV5-4 many CASSEGAGYGYTF TGTGCCAGCAGCGAGGGGGCAGGCTATGGCTACACCTTC
- TRBJ1-5 TRBV12-3/TRBV12-4 many CASSLSGDNQPQHF TGTGCCAGCAGTTTGTCGGGGGACAATCAGCCCCAGCATTTT
- TRBJ2-5 TRBV7-2 - CASSFAAQTQETQYF TGTGCCAGCAGCTTCGCGGCGCAGACACAAGAGACCCAGTACTTT
- TRBJ1-1 TRBV7-2 many CASSSAGDLYTEAFF TGTGCCAGCAGCTCAGCAGGGGATTTGTACACTGAAGCTTTCTTT
- TRBJ1-5 TRBV6-2/TRBV6-3 many CASTDNPNQPQHF TGTGCCAGCACCGATAATCCCAATCAGCCCCAGCATTTT
- TRBJ1-6 TRBV12-3/TRBV12-4 few CASRSHGPMFGNSPLHF TGTGCCAGCCGGTCCCACGGGCCCATGTTTGGGAATTCACCCCTCCACTTT
- TRBJ2-1 TRBV7-2 many CASSLDPTSYNEQFF TGTGCCAGCAGCCTCGACCCGACATCCTACAATGAGCAGTTCTTC
- TRBJ1-2 TRBV4-3 many CASSQDFQYGYTF TGCGCCAGCAGCCAAGATTTTCAGTATGGCTACACCTTC
- TRBJ2-5 TRBV27 many CASRLTAKETQYF TGTGCCAGCCGATTGACAGCCAAAGAGACCCAGTACTTC
- TRBJ2-2 TRBV7-3 many CASRRTPNTGELFF TGTGCCAGCCGACGAACGCCGAACACCGGGGAGCTGTTTTTT